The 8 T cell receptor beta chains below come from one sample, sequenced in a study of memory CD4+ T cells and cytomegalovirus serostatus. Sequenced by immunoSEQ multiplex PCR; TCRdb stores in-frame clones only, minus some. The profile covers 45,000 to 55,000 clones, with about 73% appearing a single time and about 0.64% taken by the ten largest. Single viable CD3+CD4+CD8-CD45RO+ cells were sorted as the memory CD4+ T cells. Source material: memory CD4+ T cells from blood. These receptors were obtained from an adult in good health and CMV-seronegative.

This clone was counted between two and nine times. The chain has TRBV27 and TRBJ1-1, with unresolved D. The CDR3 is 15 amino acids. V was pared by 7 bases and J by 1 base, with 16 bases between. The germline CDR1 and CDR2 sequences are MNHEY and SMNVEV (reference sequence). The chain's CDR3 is CASIPTSGRNTEAFF. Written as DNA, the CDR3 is TGTGCCAGCATCCCGACGAGTGGCCGGAACACTGAAGCTTTCTTT.

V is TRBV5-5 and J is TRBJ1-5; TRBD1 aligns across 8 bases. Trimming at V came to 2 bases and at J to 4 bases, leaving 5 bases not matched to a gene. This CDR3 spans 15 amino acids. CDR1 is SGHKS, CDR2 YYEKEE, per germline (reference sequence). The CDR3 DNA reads TGTGCCAGCAGCTTTAGTCAGGGGGCTAATCAGCCCCAGCATTTT. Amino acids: CASSFSQGANQPQHF.

CDR3 region: CASSLYSPLTSGSSYEQYF. Written as DNA, the CDR3 is TGTGCCAGCAGTTTATATTCCCCACTGACTAGCGGGAGCTCCTACGAGCAGTACTTC. This chain uses TRBV28 with TRBJ2-7, with TRBD2 matching 12 bases. CDR1 is MDHEN, CDR2 SYDVKM, per germline. V was clipped by 1 base and J by 0 bases; unmatched bases: 10. The CDR3 has 19 residues.

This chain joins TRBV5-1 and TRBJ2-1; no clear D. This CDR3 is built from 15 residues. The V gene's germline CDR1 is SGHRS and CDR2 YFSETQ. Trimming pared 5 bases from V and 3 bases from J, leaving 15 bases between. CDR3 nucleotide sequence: TGCGCCAGCAGTACGATGCTAGGCGGCTACAATGAGCAGTTCTTC. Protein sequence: CASSTMLGGYNEQFF.

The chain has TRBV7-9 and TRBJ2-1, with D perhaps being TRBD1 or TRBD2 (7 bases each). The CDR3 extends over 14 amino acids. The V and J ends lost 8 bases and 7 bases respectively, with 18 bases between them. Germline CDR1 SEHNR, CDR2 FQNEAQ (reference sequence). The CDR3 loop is CASSLAVRGNEQFF. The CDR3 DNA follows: TGTGCCAGCTCCCTAGCGGTCAGGGGGAATGAGCAGTTCTTC.

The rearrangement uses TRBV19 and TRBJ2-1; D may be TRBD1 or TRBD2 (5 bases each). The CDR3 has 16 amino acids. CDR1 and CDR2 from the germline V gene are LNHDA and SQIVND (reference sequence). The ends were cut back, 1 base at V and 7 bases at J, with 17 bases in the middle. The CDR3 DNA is TGTGCCAGTAGTATAGGGGGCGGGTTTCAGACGAATGAGCAGTTCTTC. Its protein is CASSIGGGFQTNEQFF.

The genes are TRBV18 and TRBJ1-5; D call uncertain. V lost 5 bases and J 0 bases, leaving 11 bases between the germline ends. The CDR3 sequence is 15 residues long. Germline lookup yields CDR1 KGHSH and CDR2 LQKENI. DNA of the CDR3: TGTGCCAGCTCAGACCGTAAAAATAGCAATCAGCCCCAGCATTTT. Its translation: CASSDRKNSNQPQHF.

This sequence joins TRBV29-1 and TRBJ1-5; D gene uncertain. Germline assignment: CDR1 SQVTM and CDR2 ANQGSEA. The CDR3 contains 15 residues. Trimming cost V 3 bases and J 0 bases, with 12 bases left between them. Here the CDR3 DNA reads TGCAGCGTTGACTGCCAGGTTAATAGCAATCAGCCCCAGCATTTT. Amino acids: CSVDCQVNSNQPQHF.